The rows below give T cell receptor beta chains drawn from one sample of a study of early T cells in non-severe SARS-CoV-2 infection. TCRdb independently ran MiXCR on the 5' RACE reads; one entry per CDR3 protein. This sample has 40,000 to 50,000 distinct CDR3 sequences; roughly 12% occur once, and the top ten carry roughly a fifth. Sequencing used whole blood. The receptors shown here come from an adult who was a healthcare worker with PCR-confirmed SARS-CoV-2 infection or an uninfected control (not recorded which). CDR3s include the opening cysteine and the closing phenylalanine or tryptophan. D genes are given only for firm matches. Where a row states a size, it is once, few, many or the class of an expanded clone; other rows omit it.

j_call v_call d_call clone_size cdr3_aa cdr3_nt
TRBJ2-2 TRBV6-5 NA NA CASQGFTNTGELFF TGTGCCAGCCAGGGTTTTACGAACACCGGGGAGCTGTTTTTT
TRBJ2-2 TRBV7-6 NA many CASSLDAGNTGELFF TGTGCCAGCAGCTTAGACGCGGGAAACACCGGGGAGCTGTTTTTT
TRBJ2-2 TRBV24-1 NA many CATSVRGNTGELFF TGTGCCACCAGTGTAAGGGGAAACACCGGGGAGCTGTTTTTT
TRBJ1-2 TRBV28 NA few CASIDSGYGYTF TGTGCCAGCATTGACAGTGGCTATGGCTACACCTTC
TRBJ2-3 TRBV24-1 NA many CATSDSTTDTQYF TGTGCCACCAGTGACTCCACAACCGATACGCAGTATTTT
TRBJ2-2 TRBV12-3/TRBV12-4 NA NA CASSFNNLGAGELFF TGTGCCAGCAGTTTTAACAATTTGGGCGCCGGGGAGCTGTTTTTT
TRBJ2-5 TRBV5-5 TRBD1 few CVSSPLGQPKETQYF TGTGTCAGCAGCCCCCTGGGACAGCCTAAAGAGACCCAGTACTTC
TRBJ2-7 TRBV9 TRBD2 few CASSPRLGSGRYEQYF TGTGCCAGCAGCCCCCGTCTGGGTAGCGGGAGATACGAGCAGTACTTC
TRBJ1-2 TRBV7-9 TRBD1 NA CASSLAGRGRGYTF TGTGCCAGCAGCTTAGCCGGCAGGGGGCGAGGCTACACCTTC
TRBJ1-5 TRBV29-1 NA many CSVSSGSNQPQHF TGCAGCGTTTCTAGCGGTAGCAATCAGCCCCAGCATTTT
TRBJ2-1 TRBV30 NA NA CAWRGYNEQFF TGTGCCTGGCGTGGGTACAATGAGCAGTTCTTC
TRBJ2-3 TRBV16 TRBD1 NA CASNLQGADTQYF TGTGCCAGCAACCTACAGGGGGCAGATACGCAGTATTTT
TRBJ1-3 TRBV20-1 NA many CSARGHGGAGNTIYF TGCAGTGCTAGAGGTCATGGGGGCGCCGGAAACACCATATATTTT
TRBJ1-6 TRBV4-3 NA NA CASSQDLSPSYNSPLHF TGCGCCAGCAGCCAAGATCTGAGTCCCTCCTATAATTCACCCCTCCACTTT
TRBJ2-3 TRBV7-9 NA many CASSAPGPWGDTQYF TGTGCCAGCAGCGCACCGGGCCCCTGGGGAGATACGCAGTATTTT
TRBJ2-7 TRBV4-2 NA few CASSQEANRYEQYF TGTGCCAGCAGCCAAGAGGCCAATCGCTACGAGCAGTACTTC
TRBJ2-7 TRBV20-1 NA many CSARLYEQYF TGCAGTGCTAGACTCTACGAGCAGTACTTC
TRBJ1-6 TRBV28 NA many CAIPGGDGSPLHF TGTGCCATCCCGGGGGGGGATGGATCACCCCTCCACTTT
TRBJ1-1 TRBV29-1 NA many CSVLKGLNTEAFF TGCAGCGTTCTTAAGGGGCTGAACACTGAAGCTTTCTTT
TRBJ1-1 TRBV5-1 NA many CASSLDGGTEAFF TGCGCCAGCAGCTTGGATGGGGGAACTGAAGCTTTCTTT
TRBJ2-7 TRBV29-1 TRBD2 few CSVVAGAYEQYF TGCAGCGTTGTAGCGGGGGCCTACGAGCAGTACTTC
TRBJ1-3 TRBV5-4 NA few CASSFLGATGNTIYF TGTGCCAGCAGCTTTTTGGGGGCGACTGGAAACACCATATATTTT
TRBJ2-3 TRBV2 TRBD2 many CASSGSGRITDTQYF TGTGCCAGCAGTGGGAGCGGGAGGATCACAGATACGCAGTATTTT
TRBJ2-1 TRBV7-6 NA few CASSSPLGSGTYNEQFF TGTGCCAGCAGCTCTCCCCTCGGAAGCGGAACCTACAATGAGCAGTTCTTC
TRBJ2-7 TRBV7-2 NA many CASSSGVATVTPPEQYF TGTGCCAGCAGCTCGGGTGTAGCGACGGTTACGCCCCCCGAGCAGTACTTC
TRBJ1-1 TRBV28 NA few CASSLIVVGDTEVFF TGTGCCAGCAGTTTAATCGTGGTTGGGGACACTGAAGTTTTCTTT
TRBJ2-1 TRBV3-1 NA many CASSQEVGVWNEQFF TGTGCCAGCAGCCAAGAAGTCGGCGTTTGGAATGAGCAGTTCTTC
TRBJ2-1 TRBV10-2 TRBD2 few CASSDPGRMGNEQFF TGCGCCAGCAGTGATCCCGGGAGGATGGGCAATGAGCAGTTCTTC
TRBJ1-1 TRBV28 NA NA CASREGATEAFF TGTGCCAGCAGAGAGGGCGCGACTGAAGCTTTCTTT
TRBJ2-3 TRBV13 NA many CASSLGVSTQYF TGTGCCAGCAGCTTGGGGGTTAGTACGCAGTATTTT
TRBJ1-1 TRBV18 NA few CASSPLGAMNTEAFF TGTGCCAGCTCACCTTTGGGGGCGATGAACACTGAAGCTTTCTTT
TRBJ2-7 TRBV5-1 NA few CASSLAPDNEQYF TGCGCCAGCAGCTTGGCTCCCGATAACGAGCAGTACTTC
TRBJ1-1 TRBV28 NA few CASTGTTREAFF TGTGCCAGCACCGGGACCACAAGAGAAGCTTTCTTT
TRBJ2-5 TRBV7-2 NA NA CASSPQRETQYF TGTGCCAGCAGCCCTCAGCGCGAGACCCAGTACTTC
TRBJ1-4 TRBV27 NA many CASSLIPRVGEKLFF TGTGCCAGCAGTTTAATTCCCAGAGTTGGCGAAAAACTGTTTTTT
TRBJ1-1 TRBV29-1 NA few CSVEGGAHTEAFF TGCAGCGTTGAGGGAGGGGCGCACACTGAAGCTTTCTTT
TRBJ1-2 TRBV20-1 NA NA CSARPQAYGYTF TGCAGTGCTAGACCCCAGGCTTATGGCTACACCTTC
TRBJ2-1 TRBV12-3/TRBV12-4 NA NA CASSPRDVSYNEQFF TGTGCCAGCAGCCCCCGGGACGTCTCCTACAATGAGCAGTTCTTC
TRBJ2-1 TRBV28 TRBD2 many CASSSGLAGGTIYNEQFF TGTGCCAGCAGTTCCGGGCTAGCGGGAGGGACTATCTACAATGAGCAGTTCTTC
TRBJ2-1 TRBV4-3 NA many CASSQEARGYNEQFF TGCGCCAGCAGCCAAGAAGCTAGGGGGTACAATGAGCAGTTCTTC
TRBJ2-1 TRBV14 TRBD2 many CASSQFGLAGVPHHPNEQFF TGTGCCAGCAGCCAATTCGGGCTAGCGGGAGTCCCCCATCACCCAAATGAGCAGTTCTTC
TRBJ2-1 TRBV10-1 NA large CASPECEPHEQFF TGCGCCAGCCCCGAGTGCGAACCCCATGAGCAGTTCTTC
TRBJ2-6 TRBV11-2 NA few CASSSPGLPFDSGANVLTF TGTGCCAGCAGCTCGCCGGGACTGCCATTCGACTCTGGGGCCAACGTCCTGACTTTC
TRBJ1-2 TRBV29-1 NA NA CSVANLEYEDDTF TGCAGCGTTGCGAATCTAGAATACGAGGACGACACCTTC
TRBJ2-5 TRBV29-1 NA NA CSSGLAFQETQYF TGCAGCTCAGGCTTAGCTTTCCAAGAGACCCAGTACTTC
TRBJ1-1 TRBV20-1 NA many CSEILASTEAFF TGCAGTGAGATTTTAGCCAGCACTGAAGCTTTCTTT
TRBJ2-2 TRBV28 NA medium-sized CASGTHTNTGELFF TGTGCCAGCGGGACGCACACGAACACCGGGGAGCTGTTTTTT
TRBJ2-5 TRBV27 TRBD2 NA CASSLSWLAGETQYF TGTGCCAGCAGTTTATCGTGGCTAGCGGGGGAGACCCAGTACTTC
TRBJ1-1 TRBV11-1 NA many CASSLPDRDEAFF TGTGCCAGCAGCCTCCCGGACCGAGATGAAGCTTTCTTT
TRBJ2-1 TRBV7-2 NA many CASSLVTSSYNEQFF TGTGCCAGCAGCTTAGTGACTAGCTCCTACAATGAGCAGTTCTTC
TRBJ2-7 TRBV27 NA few CASSFSPDEQYF TGTGCCAGCAGTTTTAGCCCTGACGAGCAGTACTTC
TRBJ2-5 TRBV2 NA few CASSDVPLTQYF TGTGCCAGCAGTGACGTCCCGTTGACCCAGTACTTC
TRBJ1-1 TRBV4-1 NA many CASSFDSYLNTEAFF TGCGCCAGCAGCTTCGACAGCTACTTGAACACTGAAGCTTTCTTT
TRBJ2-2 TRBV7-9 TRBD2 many CASSLALAANTGELFF TGTGCCAGCAGCTTAGCACTAGCGGCTAACACCGGGGAGCTGTTTTTT
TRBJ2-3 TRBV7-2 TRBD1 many CASSPTSGGSDTQYF TGTGCCAGCAGCCCAACATCAGGGGGCTCGGATACGCAGTATTTT